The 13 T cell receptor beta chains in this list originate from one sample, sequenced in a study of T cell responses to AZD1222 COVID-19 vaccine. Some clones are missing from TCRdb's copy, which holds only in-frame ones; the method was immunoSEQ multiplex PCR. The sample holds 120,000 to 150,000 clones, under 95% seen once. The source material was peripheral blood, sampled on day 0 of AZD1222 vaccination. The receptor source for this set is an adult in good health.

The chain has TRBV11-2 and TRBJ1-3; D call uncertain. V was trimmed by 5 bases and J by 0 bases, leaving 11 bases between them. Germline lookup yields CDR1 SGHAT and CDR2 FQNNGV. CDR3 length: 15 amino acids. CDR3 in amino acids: CASSTSSGSGNTIYF. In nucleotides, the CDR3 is TGTGCCAGCAGCACGAGTTCGGGCTCTGGAAACACCATATATTTT.

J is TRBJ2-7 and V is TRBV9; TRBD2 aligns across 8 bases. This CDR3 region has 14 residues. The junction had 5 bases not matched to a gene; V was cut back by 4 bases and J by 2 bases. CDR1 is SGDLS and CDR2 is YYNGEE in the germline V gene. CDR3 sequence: CASSLTSGPYEQYF. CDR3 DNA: TGTGCCAGCAGCCTAACTAGCGGCCCCTACGAGCAGTACTTC. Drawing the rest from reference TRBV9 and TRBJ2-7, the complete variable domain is DSGVTQTPKHLITATGQRVTLRCSPRSGDLSVYWYQQSLDQGLQFLIQYYNGEERAKGNILERFSAQQFPDLHSELNLSSLELGDSALYFCASSLTSGPYEQYFGPGTRLTVT.

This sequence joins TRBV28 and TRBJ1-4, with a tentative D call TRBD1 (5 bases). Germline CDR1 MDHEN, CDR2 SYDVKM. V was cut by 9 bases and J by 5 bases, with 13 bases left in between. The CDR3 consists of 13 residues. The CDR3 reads CASLEWGNEKLFF. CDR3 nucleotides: TGTGCCAGTTTGGAGTGGGGGAATGAAAAACTGTTTTTT.

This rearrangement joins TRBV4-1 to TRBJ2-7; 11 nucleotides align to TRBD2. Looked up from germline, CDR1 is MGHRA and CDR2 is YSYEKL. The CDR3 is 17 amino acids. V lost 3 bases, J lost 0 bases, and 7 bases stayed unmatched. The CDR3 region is CASSQTAGTSGSYEQYF. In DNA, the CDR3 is TGCGCCAGCAGCCAGACCGCCGGGACTAGCGGCTCCTACGAGCAGTACTTC.

The CDR3 DNA reads TGTGCCAGCAGTGAATATGCGGAATTCCCTAGCAATCAGCCCCAGCATTTT. Encoded protein: CASSEYAEFPSNQPQHF. The V and J genes are TRBV25-1 and TRBJ1-5; the D is unclear. Trimming removed 0 bases at V and 0 bases at J, with 12 bases between. From germline, CDR1 is MGHDK and CDR2 SYGVNS. The CDR3 spans 17 residues.

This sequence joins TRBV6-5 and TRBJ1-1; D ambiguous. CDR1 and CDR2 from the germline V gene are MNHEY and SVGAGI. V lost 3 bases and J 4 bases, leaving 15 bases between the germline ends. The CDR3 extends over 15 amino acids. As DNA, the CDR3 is TGTGCCAGCAGTTATTCAGCGAGGCGAGGCACTGAAGCTTTCTTT. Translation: CASSYSARRGTEAFF.

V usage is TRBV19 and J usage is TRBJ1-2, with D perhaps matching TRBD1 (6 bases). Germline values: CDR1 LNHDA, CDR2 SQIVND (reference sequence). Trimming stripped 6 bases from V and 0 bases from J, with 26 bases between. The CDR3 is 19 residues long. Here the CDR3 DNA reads TGTGCCAGTAGATCGAAGTTCGCGAGGGGGAAGGCTACTAACTATGGCTACACCTTC. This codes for CASRSKFARGKATNYGYTF.

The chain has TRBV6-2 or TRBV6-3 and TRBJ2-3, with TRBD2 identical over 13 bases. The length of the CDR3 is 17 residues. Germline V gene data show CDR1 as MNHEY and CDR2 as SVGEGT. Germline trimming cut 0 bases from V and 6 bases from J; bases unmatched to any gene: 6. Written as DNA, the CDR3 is TGTGCCAGCAGTTACTCCCCGACTAGCGGGAGGTGGGATACGCAGTATTTT. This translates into CASSYSPTSGRWDTQYF.

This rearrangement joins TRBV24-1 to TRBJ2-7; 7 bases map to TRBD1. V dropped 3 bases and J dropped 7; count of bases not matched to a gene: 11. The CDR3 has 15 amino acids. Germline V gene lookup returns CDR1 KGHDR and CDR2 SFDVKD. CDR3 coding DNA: TGTGCCACCAGTGATAGGACAGGCCTAATGGAAGAGCAGTACTTC. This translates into CATSDRTGLMEEQYF.

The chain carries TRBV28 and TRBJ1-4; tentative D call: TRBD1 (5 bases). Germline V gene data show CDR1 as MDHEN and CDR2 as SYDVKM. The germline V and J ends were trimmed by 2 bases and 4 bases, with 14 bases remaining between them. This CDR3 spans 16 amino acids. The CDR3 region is CASSLMGRGDNEKLFF. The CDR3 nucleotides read TGTGCCAGCAGTTTAATGGGGCGCGGTGATAATGAAAAACTGTTTTTT.

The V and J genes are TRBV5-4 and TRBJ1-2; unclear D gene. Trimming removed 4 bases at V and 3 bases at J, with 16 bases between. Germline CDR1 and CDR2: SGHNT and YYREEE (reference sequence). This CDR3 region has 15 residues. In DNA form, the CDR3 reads TGTGCCAGCAGCCCCCGCGTCAGCCCCTACTATGGCTACACCTTC. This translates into CASSPRVSPYYGYTF. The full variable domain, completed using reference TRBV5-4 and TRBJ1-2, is ETGVTQSPTHLIKTRGQQVTLRCSSQSGHNTVSWYQQALGQGPQFIFQYYREEENGRGNFPPRFSGLQFPNYSSELNVNALELDDSALYLCASSPRVSPYYGYTFGSGTRLTVV.

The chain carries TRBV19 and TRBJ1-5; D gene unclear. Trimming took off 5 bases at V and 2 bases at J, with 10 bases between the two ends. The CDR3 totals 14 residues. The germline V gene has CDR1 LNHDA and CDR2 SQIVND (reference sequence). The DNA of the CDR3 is TGTGCCAGTAGTCTACGGGAGGGCAATCAGCCCCAGCATTTT. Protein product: CASSLREGNQPQHF.

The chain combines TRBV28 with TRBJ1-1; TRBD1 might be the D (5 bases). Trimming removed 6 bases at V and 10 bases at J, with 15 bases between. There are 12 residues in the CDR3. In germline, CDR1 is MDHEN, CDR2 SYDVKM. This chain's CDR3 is CASRTNQGAAFF. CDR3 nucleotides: TGTGCCAGCAGAACCAACCAGGGCGCAGCTTTCTTT.